Below are 6 T cell receptor beta chains sequenced from a single sample in a study of STAT5B mutations in CD4+ large granular lymphocyte leukemia. Assay: immunoSEQ multiplex PCR; the TCRdb copy retains only in-frame clones and omits some. The sample yields tens of thousands of clones, about four fifths seen once. The specimen sequenced was CD4+ T cells from blood buffy coats. Source of these receptors: a human donor in good health.

V gene TRBV6-4 combines with J gene TRBJ1-2; D is perhaps TRBD1 (6 bases). The CDR3 loop spans 16 amino acids. Germline values: CDR1 MRHNA, CDR2 SNTAGT. V was clipped by 0 bases and J by 6 bases, with 17 bases between them. This chain's CDR3 is CASSDSRTPGVHGYTF. CDR3 DNA sequence: TGTGCCAGCAGTGACTCTCGTACCCCAGGGGTCCATGGCTACACCTTC.

The chain is built from TRBV4-1 and TRBJ1-3, with D unclear. CDR3 length: 17 amino acids. The V and J ends lost 0 bases and 0 bases respectively, with 12 bases between them. The V gene's germline CDR1 is MGHRA and CDR2 YSYEKL. CDR3 nucleotides: TGCGCCAGCAGCCAAGATTTCGGATTTAACTCTGGAAACACCATATATTTT. Amino acids: CASSQDFGFNSGNTIYF.

The chain combines TRBV6-5 with TRBJ1-2; possibly TRBD1 for D (6 bases). Trimming shortened V by 0 bases and J by 4 bases, and 12 bases separated the two germline ends. Germline V gene lookup returns CDR1 MNHEY and CDR2 SVGAGI. The CDR3 runs to 15 residues. The CDR3 protein is CASSYSWQGRYGYTF. In nucleotides, the CDR3 is TGTGCCAGCAGTTACTCATGGCAGGGGCGCTATGGCTACACCTTC.

The gene calls are TRBV11-3 and TRBJ2-7; 9 bases align to TRBD1. This CDR3 contains 18 residues. V dropped 5 bases and J dropped 3; count of bases not matched to a gene: 17. Germline CDR1 and CDR2: SGHNT and YENEEA. CDR3 loop: CASSTRQGGTLLGYEQYF. CDR3 sequence (DNA): TGTGCCAGCAGCACCCGACAGGGGGGTACGCTTTTGGGCTACGAGCAGTACTTC. The whole variable domain, remainder taken from reference TRBV11-3 and TRBJ2-7, is EAGVVQSPRYKIIEKKQPVAFWCNPISGHNTLYWYLQNLGQGPELLIRYENEEAVDDSQLPKDRFSAERLKGVDSTLKIQPAELGDSAVYLCASSTRQGGTLLGYEQYFGPGTRLTVT.

Here the CDR3 reads CASGLSHLKETQYF. In DNA, the CDR3 is TGTGCTAGTGGTTTGTCCCACCTAAAAGAGACCCAGTACTTC. The rearrangement uses TRBV12-5 and TRBJ2-5; D uncertain. The V end was cut by 2 bases, the J end by 3 bases, with 10 bases between. Germline CDR1 reads LGHNT; CDR2 reads FRNRAP. This CDR3 contains 14 residues.

The V gene is TRBV6-6, the J gene TRBJ2-1; TRBD1 matches 9 bases. Looked up from germline, CDR1 is MNHNY and CDR2 is SVGAGI (reference sequence). Trimming cost V 2 bases and J 5 bases; bases outside gene matches: 7. The CDR3 length is 16 residues. CDR3 sequence (DNA): TGTGCCAGCAGTTACCCCGGGACAGGGCGGGACAATGAGCAGTTCTTC. This codes for CASSYPGTGRDNEQFF.